This T cell receptor beta chain is drawn from a study of preoperative IRX-2 immunotherapy in early breast cancer. The CDR3 has 18 amino acids. Treatment meaning: preoperative locoregional IRX-2 cytokine immunotherapy. Patients received preoperative, locoregional IRX-2 cytokine immunotherapy in a phase Ib study. The method was immunoSEQ multiplex PCR; TCRdb's version includes in-frame clones alone and lacks a portion of them. The data contain approximately 25,000 clones, 75% of them seen just once; the ten biggest clones take up under 7%. This chain connects TRBV1 to TRBJ1-3. TRBV1 is reported as a pseudogene. The source was lymph node tissue, collected after IRX-2 immunotherapy. The receptor comes from a human donor with breast cancer. CDR3 coding DNA: TGCGCCAGCAGCCAAGAGCGGGGGTACAGGAACTCTGGAAACACCATATATTTT. It translates to CASSQERGYRNSGNTIYF.